The 31 T cell receptor beta chains given below trace back to one sample, sequenced in a study of T cells after posttransplantation cyclophosphamide. Sequencing was performed with immunoSEQ multiplex PCR; in TCRdb, only in-frame clones are kept and a portion is missing. Of roughly 9,200 clones listed, roughly nine tenths were seen once; the top ten hold roughly 1.5%. The sample comprised memory CD4+ T cells sorted from PBMCs. These TCRs come from a woman aged 60-70 years in good health, CMV-negative, and a related stem cell transplant donor.

V and J are TRBV6-6 and TRBJ1-3; the D is unclear. The germline V and J ends were trimmed by 2 bases and 1 base, with 9 bases remaining between them. CDR1 is MNHNY and CDR2 is SVGAGI in the germline V gene (reference sequence). This CDR3 has 15 amino acids. CDR3 nucleotides: TGTGCCAGCAGTTACGGCGCCAGGTCTGGAAACACCATATATTTT. This translates into CASSYGARSGNTIYF.

CDR3 sequence: CASSYSSGQETQYF. Written as DNA, the CDR3 is TGTGCCAGCAGTTACTCAAGCGGGCAAGAGACCCAGTACTTC. V is TRBV6-6 and J is TRBJ2-5, with D possibly TRBD2 on 6 matching bases. CDR1 and CDR2 from the germline V gene are MNHNY and SVGAGI (reference sequence). CDR3 length equals 14 residues. The V end was cut by 0 bases, the J end by 2 bases, with 7 bases between.

The rearrangement uses TRBV15 and TRBJ2-5; 8 positions match TRBD1. Unmatched junction bases numbered 2, after V lost 6 bases and J lost 5 bases. This CDR3 has 12 residues. The V gene's germline CDR1 is LNHNV and CDR2 YYDKDF (reference sequence). CDR3 sequence reads: CATSHRGETQYF. The CDR3 coding sequence is TGTGCCACCAGTCACAGGGGGGAGACCCAGTACTTC.

The rearrangement links TRBV2 to TRBJ2-7, with D perhaps TRBD2 (6 bases). Trimming cost V 11 bases and J 6 bases, with 23 bases left between them. Germline CDR1 reads SNHLY; CDR2 reads FYNNEI. The CDR3 contains 14 residues. The CDR3 nucleotides read TGTGCCTCCTCCGGGGACTCCCCCCCCACCGAGCAGTACTTC. This gives the protein CASSGDSPPTEQYF.

This chain uses TRBV7-3 with TRBJ2-1, with 7 bases aligning to TRBD2. With 5 bases clipped from V and 13 bases from J, the junction kept 17 bases outside the gene matches. Looked up from germline, CDR1 is SGHTA and CDR2 is FQGTGA. The CDR3 runs to 15 residues. CDR3 region: CASSLSLGGEMNQFF. CDR3 DNA: TGTGCCAGCAGCCTCAGCTTGGGGGGGGAGATGAATCAGTTCTTC.

The chain couples TRBV4-3 to TRBJ2-1; possibly TRBD2 for D (5 bases). This CDR3 has 14 residues. The V end was cut by 0 bases, the J end by 9 bases, with 12 bases between. Germline CDR1 is LGHNA and CDR2 is YSLEER. CDR3 DNA sequence: TGCGCCAGCAGCCAAGATCTAGCCGAGGGTGAGCAGTTCTTC. Its translation: CASSQDLAEGEQFF.

The chain couples TRBV30 to TRBJ2-7; 15 bases map to TRBD2. The CDR3 spans 17 residues. The junction had 12 bases not matched to a gene; V was cut back by 4 bases and J by 5 bases. Germline lookup yields CDR1 GTSNPN and CDR2 SVGIG (reference sequence). DNA of the CDR3: TGTGCCTGGAACCCCCCCGGACTAGCGGGAGGGCGTCACGAGCAGTACTTC. It encodes CAWNPPGLAGGRHEQYF.

This clone has only a few counts. At one end, the junction sequence differs from germline, possibly due to a read error. V usage is TRBV7-2 and J usage is TRBJ2-2, with 11 bases fitting TRBD2. CDR3 length equals 15 residues. Germline CDR1 reads SGHTA; CDR2 reads FQGNSA. Written as DNA, the CDR3 is TGTGCCAGCAGATTAGCGGGAGGGCCGTCCGGGGAGCTGTTTTTT. Amino acid sequence: CASRLAGGPSGELFF.

The chain links TRBV14 to TRBJ2-2; no firm D call. There are 12 residues in the CDR3. The V end lost 4 bases, the J end lost 6 bases, and 6 bases lay between the germline ends. Germline values: CDR1 SGHDN, CDR2 FVKESK. CDR3 protein: CASSPFPGELFF. The CDR3 bases are TGTGCCAGCAGCCCCTTCCCCGGGGAGCTGTTTTTT.

This clone was seen a few times. The chain carries TRBV14 and TRBJ2-3, with D possibly TRBD1 on 7 matching bases. There are 14 residues in the CDR3. V was clipped by 2 bases and J by 7 bases, with 13 bases between them. Germline CDR1 is SGHDN and CDR2 is FVKESK. CDR3 loop: CASSQPQGRHTQYF. CDR3 coding DNA: TGTGCCAGCAGCCAACCACAGGGGAGGCATACGCAGTATTTT. Complete variable domain (other parts from reference TRBV14 and TRBJ2-3): EAGVTQFPSHSVIEKGQTVTLRCDPISGHDNLYWYRRVMGKEIKFLLHFVKESKQDESGMPNNRFLAERTGGTYSTLKVQPAELEDSGVYFCASSQPQGRHTQYFGPGTRLTVL.

The V gene is TRBV7-9, the J gene TRBJ1-2; 7 bases agree with TRBD1. The CDR3 runs to 13 residues. V trimming: 5 bases; J trimming: 2 bases; junction bases outside the gene matches: 2. Per germline, CDR1 SEHNR and CDR2 FQNEAQ (reference sequence). The CDR3 DNA is TGTGCCAGCAGCGTGGGACAGAACTATGGCTACACCTTC. This sequence encodes CASSVGQNYGYTF.

V and J are TRBV5-8 and TRBJ2-1, with 12 nucleotides matching TRBD2. The CDR3 is 16 amino acids. Losses at the gene ends were 0 bases for V and 4 bases for J; bases not matched to a gene: 2. Germline values: CDR1 SGHTS, CDR2 YDEGEE. The CDR3 region has the DNA TGTGCCAGCAGCTTGGGTCTAGCGGGGGGGTACAATGAGCAGTTCTTC. This gives the protein CASSLGLAGGYNEQFF. Looking up the rest from reference TRBV5-8 and TRBJ2-1 gives the full variable domain: EAGVTQSPTHLIKTRGQQATLRCSPISGHTSVYWYQQALGLGLQFLLWYDEGEERNRGNFPPRFSGRQFPNYSSELNVNALELEDSALYLCASSLGLAGGYNEQFFGPGTRLTVL.

J is TRBJ2-2 and V is TRBV14; 11 bases match TRBD2. CDR1 and CDR2 (germline): SGHDN, FVKESK. The V and J ends lost 8 bases and 4 bases, in that order; junction bases with no gene match: 3. This CDR3 region has 14 residues. The CDR3: CASRLAGSTGELFF. As DNA, the CDR3 is TGTGCCAGCCGACTAGCGGGAAGCACCGGGGAGCTGTTTTTT.

V usage is TRBV5-1 and J usage is TRBJ2-5; a possible D gene is TRBD2 (5 bases). V lost 4 bases to trimming and J lost 5 bases, with 12 bases between them. Germline V gene lookup returns CDR1 SGHRS and CDR2 YFSETQ. The CDR3 length is 13 residues. CDR3 loop: CASSLGASETQYF. The CDR3 DNA is TGCGCCAGCAGCCTCGGAGCTAGCGAGACCCAGTACTTC. Full variable domain (rest looked up from reference TRBV5-1 and TRBJ2-5): KAGVTQTPRYLIKTRGQQVTLSCSPISGHRSVSWYQQTPGQGLQFLFEYFSETQRNKGNFPGRFSGRQFSNSRSEMNVSTLELGDSALYLCASSLGASETQYFGPGTRLLVL.

This chain uses TRBV5-5 with TRBJ2-3, with D perhaps matching TRBD2 (5 bases). CDR1 and CDR2 from the germline V gene are SGHKS and YYEKEE (reference sequence). CDR3 length: 12 residues. V shed 4 bases and J shed 8 bases, with 11 bases lying between them. The DNA of the CDR3 is TGTGCCAGCAGCCCTAGCTGGGGTACGCAGTATTTT. Translation gives CASSPSWGTQYF.

With regard to this clone: This same CDR3 is encoded by further DNA sequences in the sample. Written as DNA, the CDR3 is TGTGCCAGCAGCTCCGTAGTTTCGTCCTATAATTCACCCCTCCACTTT. Protein sequence: CASSSVVSSYNSPLHF. The chain has TRBV28 and TRBJ1-6; the D is unclear. The germline CDR1 and CDR2 sequences are MDHEN and SYDVKM. The length of the CDR3 is 16 residues. Trimming left V 6 bases short and J 1 base short, with 13 bases between. The variable domain in full, with the rest retrieved from reference TRBV28 and TRBJ1-6, is DVKVTQSSRYLVKRTGEKVFLECVQDMDHENMFWYRQDPGLGLRLIYFSYDVKMKEKGDIPEGYSVSREKKERFSLILESASTNQTSMYLCASSSVVSSYNSPLHFGNGTRLTVT.

To note about this clone: Other nucleotide sequences from this sample produce the same CDR3. V usage is TRBV4-2 and J usage is TRBJ2-1, with a tentative D call TRBD2 (6 bases). Trimming shortened V by 1 base and J by 3 bases, and 22 bases separated the two germline ends. Germline V gives CDR1 LGHNA, CDR2 YNFKEQ. The CDR3 runs 19 residues. In DNA, the CDR3 is TGTGCCAGCAGCCAAGGCGTTGGGGCTAGCGAACTTCGCTACAATGAGCAGTTCTTC. Translation: CASSQGVGASELRYNEQFF.

This rearrangement joins TRBV5-5 to TRBJ1-3, with D perhaps TRBD1 (6 bases). Between the trimmed V and J ends, which lost 4 bases and 3 bases, there was a span of 14 bases. The CDR3 consists of 15 residues. Germline values: CDR1 SGHKS, CDR2 YYEKEE (reference sequence). CDR3 nucleotide sequence: TGTGCCAGCAGCCGCTCAGGGGCAGATGGAAACACCATATATTTT. This sequence encodes CASSRSGADGNTIYF.

This clone was detected a few times. This chain joins TRBV10-3 and TRBJ2-5; TRBD1 matches 10 bases. With 10 bases clipped from V and 4 bases from J, the junction kept 6 bases outside the gene matches. The CDR3 runs to 13 residues. Germline CDR1 is ENHRY and CDR2 is SYGVKD. The CDR3 spells CASRQGAGETQYF. Here the CDR3 DNA reads TGTGCCAGCAGACAGGGGGCGGGAGAGACCCAGTACTTC.

In DNA, the CDR3 is TGTGCCAGCAGCCGCGGACAGGGCACAACTAATGAAAAACTGTTTTTT. Protein product: CASSRGQGTTNEKLFF. The chain joins TRBV5-6 to TRBJ1-4, with 8 nucleotides matching TRBD1. CDR1 and CDR2 from the germline V gene are SGHDT and YYEEEE. The trim removed 4 bases at V and 0 bases at J, leaving 5 bases unmatched. This CDR3 contains 16 residues.

Concerning this clone: The sample has other DNA sequences that encode this CDR3 too. This chain joins TRBV5-1 and TRBJ1-2; D might be TRBD1 (6 bases). The germline CDR1 and CDR2 sequences are SGHRS and YFSETQ. Between the trimmed V and J ends, which lost 3 bases and 5 bases, there was a span of 11 bases. The CDR3 length is 13 residues. DNA for the CDR3: TGCGCCAGCAGCTCCACAGGGAATTATGGCTACACCTTC. It translates to CASSSTGNYGYTF.

The chain uses TRBV28 and TRBJ2-3, with TRBD2 identical over 7 bases. The V gene end was trimmed by 8 bases and the J gene end by 7 bases; junction bases not matched to a gene: 15. Germline CDR1 reads MDHEN; CDR2 reads SYDVKM. CDR3 length: 15 residues. The CDR3: CASGFWGRGGNTQYF. CDR3 bases: TGTGCCAGCGGCTTCTGGGGGAGGGGAGGAAATACGCAGTATTTT.

The rearrangement links TRBV15 to TRBJ1-2, with D possibly being TRBD1 (6 bases). Trimming removed 1 base at V and 2 bases at J, with 14 bases between. This CDR3 contains 16 residues. The germline CDR1 and CDR2 sequences are LNHNV and YYDKDF (reference sequence). CDR3 in amino acids: CATSRAGGGANYGYTF. In DNA, the CDR3 is TGTGCCACCAGCAGAGCGGGAGGGGGGGCCAACTATGGCTACACCTTC. Variable domain in full (rest from reference TRBV15 and TRBJ1-2): DAMVIQNPRYQVTQFGKPVTLSCSQTLNHNVMYWYQQKSSQAPKLLFHYYDKDFNNEADTPDNFQSRRPNTSFCFLDIRSPGLGDTAMYLCATSRAGGGANYGYTFGSGTRLTVV.

This clone was seen only a few times. The chain combines TRBV6-5 with TRBJ1-3; 8 bases are a match to TRBD1. Germline CDR1 is MNHEY and CDR2 is SVGAGI. With V trimmed by 2 bases and J by 4 bases, 1 base remained unmatched. This CDR3 is built from 14 residues. The CDR3 spells CASSYDRGGNTIYF. In DNA form, the CDR3 reads TGTGCCAGCAGTTACGACAGGGGCGGAAACACCATATATTTT.

The rearrangement uses TRBV7-8 and TRBJ2-6; 10 bases fit TRBD1. V gave up 4 bases and J gave up 0 bases; unmatched junction bases: 3. The CDR3 extends over 17 amino acids. CDR1 and CDR2 (germline): SGHVS, FQNEAQ. CDR3: CASSWTGGYSGANVLTF. The CDR3 bases are TGTGCCAGCAGCTGGACAGGGGGTTACTCTGGGGCCAACGTCCTGACTTTC.

This clone was seen only a few times. The genes are TRBV2 and TRBJ2-7; TRBD2 matches 11 bases. This CDR3 region has 16 residues. CDR1 and CDR2 (germline): SNHLY, FYNNEI. Trimming at V came to 4 bases and at J to 5 bases, leaving 10 bases not matched to a gene. The CDR3 region is CASSVGASGRIDEQYF. The DNA for the CDR3 is TGTGCCAGCAGTGTAGGAGCTAGCGGGAGGATAGACGAGCAGTACTTC.

This clone was observed once. V usage is TRBV5-1 and J usage is TRBJ1-2; the match to TRBD1 covers 7 bases. The CDR3 totals 13 residues. J lost 8 bases, V lost 0 bases, and 4 bases had no gene match. Germline V CDR1 and CDR2: SGHRS, YFSETQ. CDR3 sequence reads: CASSLEGARGYTF. The CDR3, as DNA: TGCGCCAGCAGCTTGGAGGGGGCTCGGGGCTACACCTTC. The full variable domain, its missing parts supplied by reference TRBV5-1 and TRBJ1-2, is KAGVTQTPRYLIKTRGQQVTLSCSPISGHRSVSWYQQTPGQGLQFLFEYFSETQRNKGNFPGRFSGRQFSNSRSEMNVSTLELGDSALYLCASSLEGARGYTFGSGTRLTVV.

The chain uses TRBV19 and TRBJ1-5; TRBD1 matches at 9 bases. CDR3 length: 17 residues. Unmatched junction bases numbered 8, after V lost 5 bases and J lost 0 bases. Germline V CDR1 and CDR2: LNHDA, SQIVND (reference sequence). CDR3 sequence: CASSPNRGHYSNQPQHF. The CDR3, as DNA: TGTGCCAGTAGTCCTAACAGGGGGCATTATAGCAATCAGCCCCAGCATTTT.

This chain links TRBV7-2 with TRBJ2-1; possible D gene TRBD2, 6 bases. In germline, CDR1 is SGHTA, CDR2 FQGNSA. V lost 2 bases and J lost 3, with 11 bases in between. The CDR3 length is 15 residues. The DNA for the CDR3 is TGTGCCAGCAGCTTATTAGGCGGGGACTACAATGAGCAGTTCTTC. Its translation is CASSLLGGDYNEQFF.

The CDR3 DNA reads as TGTGCCAGCAGCCGGACAGGGGGCATCTATGGCTACACCTTC. Residues: CASSRTGGIYGYTF. The genes are TRBV4-2 and TRBJ1-2, with TRBD1 matching 11 bases. The germline V gene has CDR1 LGHNA and CDR2 YNFKEQ. This CDR3 region has 14 residues. V shed 4 bases and J 4 bases; nucleotides not matched to a gene: 2.

About this clone: A read error may account for a junction end that differs from germline. V gene TRBV16 combines with J gene TRBJ1-3, with 8 bases aligning to TRBD1. Per the germline V gene, CDR1 is KGHSY and CDR2 is FQNENV. CDR3 length: 17 amino acids. This CDR3 is CASSRAGQASSGDTIYF. The CDR3 DNA follows: TGTGCCAGCAGCCGGGCGGGACAGGCGAGCTCTGGAGACACCATATATTTT.